The 32 T cell receptor beta chains reported below all come from one sample, sequenced in a study of blood T cell repertoires in COVID-19. The table came from immunoSEQ multiplex PCR; TCRdb's copy has only in-frame clones and leaves some out. The sample includes under 250,000 clones, around nine tenths of them seen just once. Material: peripheral blood. These receptors originate from a man between 60 and 75 years old who had recovered from COVID-19.

The chain uses TRBV2 and TRBJ1-2, with D tentatively TRBD1 (5 bases). Germline V gene lookup returns CDR1 SNHLY and CDR2 FYNNEI. Deletions cut 6 bases from V and 10 bases from J, with 12 bases between. This CDR3 has 11 amino acids. The CDR3: CASRGRDFYTF. The CDR3 nucleotides read TGTGCCAGCAGGGGACGGGACTTCTACACCTTC.

The chain joins TRBV3-1 (or the pseudogene TRBV3-2) to TRBJ2-3; TRBD2 matches 10 bases. V was clipped by 2 bases and J by 2 bases; unmatched bases: 4. The CDR3 consists of 16 residues. CDR1 is LGHDT, CDR2 YNNKEL, per germline (reference sequence). The CDR3, as DNA: TGTGCCAGCAGCCAAAGGCTAGCGGGGGTCACAGATACGCAGTATTTT. This gives the protein CASSQRLAGVTDTQYF.

The rearrangement links TRBV21-1 to TRBJ2-3; the table's TRBD2 call for D was not verified on the DNA. TRBV21-1 corresponds to a pseudogene. The CDR3 length is 16 residues. The CDR3 here is CASSKLRVASTDTQYF. CDR3 DNA sequence: TGTGCCAGCAGCAAACTGCGGGTGGCTAGCACAGATACGCAGTATTTT.

The chain recombines TRBV7-3 with TRBJ2-7; D is perhaps TRBD1 (6 bases). CDR3 length equals 15 residues. Looked up from germline, CDR1 is SGHTA and CDR2 is FQGTGA. V was pared by 2 bases and J by 3 bases, with 14 bases between. The CDR3 protein is CASSLGAGVGYEQYF. The DNA for the CDR3 is TGTGCCAGCAGCTTAGGGGCAGGGGTAGGCTACGAGCAGTACTTC.

The chain carries TRBV4-3 and TRBJ2-7, with TRBD2 matching over 9 bases. Germline CDR1 and CDR2: LGHNA and YSLEER. CDR3 length: 16 amino acids. Trimming took 1 base from V and 2 from J; bases not matched to a gene: 6. The CDR3 is CASSQGGVAGAYEQYF. In DNA, the CDR3 is TGCGCCAGCAGCCAAGGTGGGGTAGCGGGAGCCTACGAGCAGTACTTC.

The chain recombines TRBV7-2 with TRBJ2-7; 11 bases map to TRBD1. CDR3 size: 14 residues. With 5 bases clipped from V and 2 bases from J, the junction kept 2 bases outside the gene matches. The germline gives CDR1 SGHTA, CDR2 FQGNSA. CDR3 DNA sequence: TGTGCCAGCAGCGGGACAGGGGGGGCCTACGAGCAGTACTTC. It yields the protein CASSGTGGAYEQYF.

This chain uses TRBV19 with TRBJ1-5; 9 bases align to TRBD1. CDR1 and CDR2 from the germline V gene are LNHDA and SQIVND (reference sequence). With 3 bases clipped from V and 6 bases from J, the junction kept 6 bases outside the gene matches. There are 15 residues in the CDR3. CDR3 protein: CASSMWTGATQPQHF. For the CDR3, the DNA is TGTGCCAGTAGTATGTGGACAGGGGCTACTCAGCCCCAGCATTTT.

J is TRBJ2-7 and V is TRBV7-2; 8 bases match TRBD1. Germline V gene data show CDR1 as SGHTA and CDR2 as FQGNSA. V was pared by 4 bases and J by 1 base, with 6 bases of the junction left unmatched. The CDR3 runs 15 residues. CDR3 in amino acids: CASSSGDRGSYEQYF. The CDR3 bases are TGTGCCAGCAGCTCCGGAGACAGGGGTTCCTACGAGCAGTACTTC.

The V and J genes are TRBV7-8 and TRBJ1-5, with D possibly matching TRBD1 (6 bases). The CDR3 has 14 amino acids. Germline CDR1 and CDR2: SGHVS and FQNEAQ. Deletions cut 6 bases from V and 3 bases from J, with 12 bases between. CDR3 loop: CASSLGQNNQPQHF. DNA of the CDR3: TGTGCCAGCAGTCTTGGACAGAACAATCAGCCCCAGCATTTT.

In this sample, this clone turned up once. The chain joins TRBV5-6 to TRBJ1-1; unclear D gene. The CDR3 spans 13 residues. V lost 1 base and J 0 bases, leaving 4 bases between the germline ends. Per the germline V gene, CDR1 is SGHDT and CDR2 is YYEEEE. The CDR3 region has the DNA TGTGCCAGCAGCTTGCGCGTGAACACTGAAGCTTTCTTT. Amino acids: CASSLRVNTEAFF.

This chain joins TRBV2 and TRBJ2-5; maybe TRBD2 (6 bases). The germline V gene encodes CDR1 SNHLY and CDR2 FYNNEI. CDR3 size: 16 residues. V dropped 1 base and J dropped 4 bases, with 16 bases sitting between them. This chain's CDR3 is CASSEVRGGARETQYF. CDR3 DNA sequence: TGTGCCAGCAGTGAAGTACGGGGAGGAGCGCGAGAGACCCAGTACTTC.

The V and J genes are TRBV3-1 (or the pseudogene TRBV3-2) and TRBJ2-5; no clear D gene. The CDR3 has 12 amino acids. Germline CDR1 reads LGHDT; CDR2 reads YNNKEL (reference sequence). Trimming removed 3 bases from V and 9 bases from J, with 11 bases in between. The CDR3 reads CASSHQSPAQYF. In nucleotides, the CDR3 is TGTGCCAGCAGCCACCAGTCCCCAGCCCAGTACTTC.

The chain links TRBV12-5 to TRBJ2-1, with a possible D match to TRBD1 (5 bases). The V gene's germline CDR1 is LGHNT and CDR2 FRNRAP. V lost 0 bases to trimming and J lost 5 bases, with 11 bases between them. The length of the CDR3 is 15 residues. The CDR3 spells CASGLVSKGNNEQFF. The DNA of the CDR3 is TGTGCTAGTGGTTTGGTATCAAAGGGGAACAATGAGCAGTTCTTC.

The chain couples TRBV11-2 to TRBJ2-2; D gene unclear. V lost 0 bases and J lost 1, with 12 bases in between. The V gene's germline CDR1 is SGHAT and CDR2 FQNNGV. The CDR3 covers 17 residues. The chain's CDR3 is CASSLDRRGRNTGELFF. In DNA form, the CDR3 reads TGTGCCAGCAGCTTAGATCGTCGCGGTAGGAACACCGGGGAGCTGTTTTTT.

The rearrangement uses TRBV5-5 and TRBJ1-3; no clear D gene. The V gene lost 1 base and the J gene lost 0 bases, with 17 bases spanning the gap. CDR1 is SGHKS, CDR2 YYEKEE, per germline (reference sequence). This CDR3 is 18 amino acids long. The CDR3 loop reads CASSLFLLGASSGNTIYF. CDR3 in DNA: TGTGCCAGCAGCTTGTTCCTGTTAGGAGCTTCCTCTGGAAACACCATATATTTT.

V is TRBV6-2 or TRBV6-3 and J is TRBJ2-7; 11 bases match TRBD2. Trimming took 6 bases from V and 0 from J; bases not matched to a gene: 10. The CDR3 loop spans 17 amino acids. Germline V lookup: CDR1 MNHEY, CDR2 SVGEGT. CDR3 region: CASSRGLAGLSSYEQYF. The CDR3 DNA is TGTGCCAGCAGCCGCGGACTAGCGGGCTTGAGCTCCTACGAGCAGTACTTC.

Note on this clone: Other DNA sequences within the sample encode an identical CDR3. The V and J genes are TRBV5-1 and TRBJ2-2; 11 nucleotides align to TRBD2. This CDR3 contains 15 residues. V shed 0 bases and J 5 bases; nucleotides not matched to a gene: 0. Per the germline V gene, CDR1 is SGHRS and CDR2 is YFSETQ. The CDR3 loop reads CASSLASGGTGELFF. CDR3 sequence (DNA): TGCGCCAGCAGCTTGGCTAGCGGGGGGACCGGGGAGCTGTTTTTT. The variable domain in full, completed from reference TRBV5-1 and TRBJ2-2, reads KAGVTQTPRYLIKTRGQQVTLSCSPISGHRSVSWYQQTPGQGLQFLFEYFSETQRNKGNFPGRFSGRQFSNSRSEMNVSTLELGDSALYLCASSLASGGTGELFFGEGSRLTVL.

This clone was counted once. This rearrangement joins TRBV7-9 to TRBJ1-1; 8 bases are shared with TRBD1. Germline trimming cut 4 bases from V and 4 bases from J; bases unmatched to any gene: 5. CDR3 length equals 14 residues. The germline CDR1 and CDR2 sequences are SEHNR and FQNEAQ (reference sequence). Here the CDR3 reads CASSSDRGGTEAFF. The CDR3 DNA is TGTGCCAGCAGCTCCGACAGGGGAGGCACTGAAGCTTTCTTT.

The sample holds a few counts of this clone. V gene TRBV6-5 combines with J gene TRBJ1-2; D call uncertain. V dropped 8 bases and J dropped 3 bases, with 10 bases sitting between them. Germline CDR1 is MNHEY and CDR2 is SVGAGI. The length of the CDR3 is 12 residues. The CDR3 sequence is CASRRSDYGYTF. The DNA of the CDR3 is TGTGCCAGCCGGAGGTCCGACTATGGCTACACCTTC.

Written as DNA, the CDR3 is TGTGCCAGCAGTTTCCCGGGGACAGTTACCTACGAGCAGTACTTC. It encodes CASSFPGTVTYEQYF. The V gene is TRBV28, the J gene TRBJ2-7; TRBD1 aligns across 7 bases. The J segment lost 2 bases and the V segment lost 3 bases, leaving 7 bases of the junction unmatched. Germline V gives CDR1 MDHEN, CDR2 SYDVKM. CDR3 length: 15 amino acids.

The CDR3 coding sequence is TGTGCCAGCCGGGGACAGGGAGCCTCTGGGGCCAACGTCCTGACTTTC. Translated, it gives CASRGQGASGANVLTF. The genes are TRBV19 and TRBJ2-6, with TRBD1 identical over 9 bases. The V gene's germline CDR1 is LNHDA and CDR2 SQIVND (reference sequence). CDR3 length equals 16 residues. Trimming took 9 bases from V and 0 from J; bases not matched to a gene: 6.

This chain uses TRBV7-9 with TRBJ2-3; 11 bases line up with TRBD2. There are 16 residues in the CDR3. The V gene end was trimmed by 5 bases and the J gene end by 5 bases; junction bases not matched to a gene: 9. Germline-derived CDR1 and CDR2 are SEHNR and FQNEAQ (reference sequence). For the CDR3, the DNA is TGTGCCAGCAGCACGGGGACTAGCGGTGGTGGAGATACGCAGTATTTT. This gives the protein CASSTGTSGGGDTQYF. Drawing the rest from reference TRBV7-9 and TRBJ2-3, the complete variable domain is DTGVSQNPRHKITKRGQNVTFRCDPISEHNRLYWYRQTLGQGPEFLTYFQNEAQLEKSRLLSDRFSAERPKGSFSTLEIQRTEQGDSAMYLCASSTGTSGGGDTQYFGPGTRLTVL.

V and J are TRBV11-2 and TRBJ1-1; TRBD1 matches at 12 bases. Germline CDR1 and CDR2: SGHAT and FQNNGV. Germline trimming cut 7 bases from V and 1 base from J; bases unmatched to any gene: 13. The CDR3 contains 18 residues. DNA for the CDR3: TGTGCCAGCAAACGCTTTTTAGGGACAGGGGGCGCGAACACTGAAGCTTTCTTT. This encodes CASKRFLGTGGANTEAFF.

The gene calls are TRBV28 and TRBJ1-5; D gene unclear. V was cut by 6 bases and J by 3 bases, with 15 bases left in between. CDR3 size: 15 residues. Germline CDR1 and CDR2: MDHEN and SYDVKM. As DNA, the CDR3 is TGTGCCAGCAGCATACCAGACGGGTACAATCAGCCCCAGCATTTT. Translating it yields CASSIPDGYNQPQHF.

Here the CDR3 DNA reads TGTGCCAGCTCACCAGCCGGGGGGGCCCTCCCAGAGACCCAGTACTTC. It is translated as CASSPAGGALPETQYF. J is TRBJ2-5 and V is TRBV18, with TRBD2 matching over 8 bases. V shed 2 bases and J 4 bases; nucleotides not matched to a gene: 9. The CDR3 runs 16 residues. Germline CDR1 reads KGHSH; CDR2 reads LQKENI.

The chain joins TRBV2 to TRBJ2-7; TRBD2 aligns across 9 bases. Germline loops: CDR1 SNHLY, CDR2 FYNNEI. The CDR3 spans 13 residues. V was pared by 4 bases and J by 3 bases, with 1 base of the junction left unmatched. This CDR3 reads CASSVRGGYEQYF. The DNA of the CDR3 is TGTGCCAGCAGTGTGCGGGGGGGCTACGAGCAGTACTTC.

V and J are TRBV5-1 and TRBJ1-1; D possibly corresponds to TRBD1 (5 bases). V lost 2 bases to trimming and J lost 0 bases, with 14 bases between them. The CDR3 is 16 amino acids. The germline V gene encodes CDR1 SGHRS and CDR2 YFSETQ. The CDR3 DNA reads TGCGCCAGCAGCTTATACGGGACTGCCATGAACACTGAAGCTTTCTTT. Residues: CASSLYGTAMNTEAFF.

The chain recombines TRBV2 with TRBJ1-1; D is unresolved. Per the germline V gene, CDR1 is SNHLY and CDR2 is FYNNEI. The CDR3 runs to 13 residues. Trimming took off 7 bases at V and 4 bases at J, with 13 bases between the two ends. The CDR3 region is CASTEDGGTEAFF. CDR3 in DNA: TGTGCCAGCACAGAGGATGGAGGCACTGAAGCTTTCTTT.

As DNA, the CDR3 is TGTGCCAGCAGCTTAGTCCCCTCACAGGTGGGGGAGCAGTACTTC. Its protein product is CASSLVPSQVGEQYF. The chain combines TRBV7-8 with TRBJ2-7; TRBD1 might be the D (5 bases). There are 15 residues in the CDR3. V was trimmed by 1 base and J by 7 bases, leaving 17 bases between them. Looked up from germline, CDR1 is SGHVS and CDR2 is FQNEAQ.

The chain links TRBV7-3 to TRBJ2-1; the match to TRBD2 covers 11 bases. After removal of 5 bases from V and 6 bases from J, the junction contained 9 bases not matched to a gene. Germline V gives CDR1 SGHTA, CDR2 FQGTGA. The CDR3 has 16 amino acids. CDR3: CASSLTSGSFPNEQFF. CDR3 DNA sequence: TGTGCCAGCAGCCTCACTAGCGGGAGCTTCCCCAATGAGCAGTTCTTC.

The rearrangement joins TRBV10-3 to TRBJ2-7; 11 nucleotides match TRBD2. V was clipped by 4 bases and J by 3 bases; unmatched bases: 8. Germline V gives CDR1 ENHRY, CDR2 SYGVKD. CDR3 length: 16 amino acids. The chain's CDR3 is CAISGTSGRDHYEQYF. CDR3 DNA: TGTGCCATCAGTGGGACTAGCGGGCGGGATCACTACGAGCAGTACTTC.

The chain is built from TRBV24-1 and TRBJ2-5; D is uncertain. Trimming took 3 bases from V and 5 from J, leaving 15 bases between them. Germline V CDR1 and CDR2: KGHDR, SFDVKD. CDR3 length: 15 residues. The CDR3 region is CATSDPIYPPETQYF. CDR3 nucleotide sequence: TGTGCCACCAGTGATCCCATCTACCCCCCGGAGACCCAGTACTTC.